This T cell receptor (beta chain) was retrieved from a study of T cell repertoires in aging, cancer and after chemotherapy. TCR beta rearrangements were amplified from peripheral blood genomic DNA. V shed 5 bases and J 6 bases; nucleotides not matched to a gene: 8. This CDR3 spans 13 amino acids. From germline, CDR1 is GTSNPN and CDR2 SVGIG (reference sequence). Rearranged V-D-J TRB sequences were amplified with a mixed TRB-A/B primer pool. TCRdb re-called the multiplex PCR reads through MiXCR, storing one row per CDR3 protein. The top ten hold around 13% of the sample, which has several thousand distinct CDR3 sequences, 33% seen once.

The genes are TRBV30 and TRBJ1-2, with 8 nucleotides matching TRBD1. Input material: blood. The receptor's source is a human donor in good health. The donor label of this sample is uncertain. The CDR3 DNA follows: TGTGCCTGGCAGATCCAGGGGGCGGATGGCTACACCTTC. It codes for CAWQIQGADGYTF. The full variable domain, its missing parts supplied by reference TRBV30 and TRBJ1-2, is SQTIHQWPATLVQPVGSPLSLECTVEGTSNPNLYWYRQAAGRGLQLLFYSVGIGQISSEVPQNLSASRPQDRQFILSSKKLLLSDSGFYLCAWQIQGADGYTFGSGTRLTVV.